These 17 T cell receptor beta chains originate from one sample sequenced in a study of shared clonotypes between healthy human individuals. Some clones are missing from TCRdb's copy, which holds only in-frame ones; the method was immunoSEQ multiplex PCR. The sample lists around 990,000 clones, around three quarters occurring once. Sequenced sample: memory CD4+ T cells from PBMCs. As to subset: CD45RA-negative fraction. These receptors were obtained from a man aged 18 to 30 in good health. Some clones in this sample may be carry-over from other donors' samples.

This CDR3 reads CASSLEGPDGYTF. DNA for the CDR3: TGCGCCAGCAGCTTGGAAGGCCCGGATGGCTACACCTTC. The rearrangement uses TRBV5-1 and TRBJ1-2; D ambiguous. Per germline, CDR1 SGHRS and CDR2 YFSETQ. CDR3 length: 13 amino acids. Deletions cut 0 bases from V and 6 bases from J, with 9 bases between.

This chain connects TRBV28 to TRBJ1-5, with 8 bases aligning to TRBD1. This CDR3 contains 16 residues. In germline, CDR1 is MDHEN, CDR2 SYDVKM. Losses at the gene ends were 10 bases for V and 1 base for J; bases not matched to a gene: 12. The CDR3 DNA sequence: TGTGCCATCTCAAGGGCTCAGGGGGCGAGCAATCAGCCCCAGCATTTT. Its protein product is CAISRAQGASNQPQHF. The whole variable domain, filled in from reference TRBV28 and TRBJ1-5, reads DVKVTQSSRYLVKRTGEKVFLECVQDMDHENMFWYRQDPGLGLRLIYFSYDVKMKEKGDIPEGYSVSREKKERFSLILESASTNQTSMYLCAISRAQGASNQPQHFGDGTRLSIL.

This sequence joins TRBV7-9 and TRBJ2-7; TRBD1 aligns across 8 bases. V shed 5 bases, J shed 3 bases, and the junction held 9 bases outside the gene matches. The V gene's germline CDR1 is SEHNR and CDR2 FQNEAQ (reference sequence). This CDR3 spans 15 amino acids. The CDR3 is CASSPGQVLLYEQYF. CDR3 sequence (DNA): TGTGCCAGCAGCCCGGGACAGGTGCTGCTCTACGAGCAGTACTTC.

The rearrangement uses TRBV27 and TRBJ2-7; 8 positions match TRBD1. CDR1 is MNHEY, CDR2 SMNVEV, per germline (reference sequence). Trimming took 6 bases from V and 0 from J; bases not matched to a gene: 4. The CDR3 sequence is 14 residues long. The CDR3 region has the DNA TGTGCCAGCAGAAAACAGGGGGGCTCCTACGAGCAGTACTTC. As protein: CASRKQGGSYEQYF.

V and J are TRBV5-4 and TRBJ1-1, with a possible D match to TRBD1 (5 bases). Trimming stripped 2 bases from V and 6 bases from J, with 17 bases between. Germline assignment: CDR1 SGHNT and CDR2 YYREEE (reference sequence). CDR3 length: 15 residues. CDR3: CASSFGGAGVSEAFF. The CDR3 bases are TGTGCCAGCAGCTTCGGAGGGGCGGGGGTTTCTGAAGCTTTCTTT.

This clone was recorded only once. The chain is built from TRBV5-4 and TRBJ2-1, with D tentatively TRBD2 (7 bases). Germline lookup yields CDR1 SGHNT and CDR2 YYREEE (reference sequence). The CDR3 sequence is 15 residues long. The V gene lost 4 bases and the J gene lost 2 bases, with 13 bases spanning the gap. The CDR3 reads CASSRGAGPYNEQFF. The CDR3 DNA reads as TGTGCCAGCAGCCGGGGGGCAGGGCCCTACAATGAGCAGTTCTTC.

J is TRBJ1-4 and V is TRBV9; 7 bases match TRBD1. The CDR3 runs to 14 residues. Germline V gene sequence: CDR1 SGDLS, CDR2 YYNGEE. The trim removed 3 bases at V and 4 bases at J, leaving 3 bases unmatched. For the CDR3, the DNA is TGTGCCAGCAGCGACCGGGACAGTAATGAAAAACTGTTTTTT. Translating gives CASSDRDSNEKLFF.

J is TRBJ2-5 and V is TRBV13, with a possible D match to TRBD2 (7 bases). The CDR3 is 14 amino acids. Germline CDR1 and CDR2: PRHDT and FYEKMQ (reference sequence). V lost 4 bases and J lost 5, with 14 bases in between. CDR3 region: CASSSKQGGETQYF. DNA of the CDR3: TGTGCCAGCAGCTCCAAACAGGGAGGGGAGACCCAGTACTTC.

This CDR3 reads CASSFGGVDTQYF. In DNA, the CDR3 is TGTGCCAGCAGTTTTGGGGGAGTAGATACGCAGTATTTT. This rearrangement joins TRBV27 to TRBJ2-3; D is perhaps TRBD1 or TRBD2 (5 bases each). The germline CDR1 and CDR2 sequences are MNHEY and SMNVEV (reference sequence). This CDR3 comprises 13 residues. Between the trimmed V and J ends, which lost 3 bases and 5 bases, there was a span of 9 bases.

This clone was observed a single time. V usage is TRBV5-4 and J usage is TRBJ2-7; TRBD2 aligns across 11 bases. V lost 0 bases, J lost 3 bases, and 8 bases stayed unmatched. CDR3 length: 17 residues. The V gene's germline CDR1 is SGHNT and CDR2 YYREEE (reference sequence). CDR3 in DNA: TGTGCCAGCAGCTTGGAAACTAGCGGGAGTTCTTACTACGAGCAGTACTTC. Translation: CASSLETSGSSYYEQYF.

CDR3 loop: CASSPSGVGTQYF. CDR3 nucleotide sequence: TGTGCCAGCAGCCCGTCCGGGGTAGGGACCCAGTACTTC. The rearrangement joins TRBV6-5 to TRBJ2-5, with a tentative D call TRBD2 (5 bases). CDR1 is MNHEY and CDR2 is SVGAGI in the germline V gene. The CDR3 sequence is 13 residues long. Trimming removed 6 bases from V and 7 bases from J, with 15 bases in between.

V usage is TRBV21-1 and J usage is TRBJ2-7; the D call of TRBD2 is as the table states it, not checked on the DNA. TRBV21-1 is designated a pseudogene. The CDR3 spans 17 residues. The CDR3 is CASSPRRQGLGGYEQYF. The CDR3 DNA reads TGTGCCAGCAGCCCGCGGCGGCAAGGACTAGGGGGATACGAGCAGTACTTC.

This clone has only a few counts. The V and J genes are TRBV7-9 and TRBJ2-7; tentative D call: TRBD1 (6 bases). V dropped 5 bases and J dropped 3 bases, with 11 bases sitting between them. CDR3 length: 13 amino acids. From germline, CDR1 is SEHNR and CDR2 FQNEAQ (reference sequence). The CDR3 loop reads CASSPQGNYEQYF. DNA for the CDR3: TGTGCCAGCAGCCCACAGGGAAACTACGAGCAGTACTTC.

This chain joins TRBV20-1 and TRBJ2-1; possible D gene TRBD2, 5 bases. The germline V gene has CDR1 DFQATT and CDR2 SNEGSKA (reference sequence). The CDR3 is made up of 10 amino acids. The chain's CDR3 is CSAERGEQFF. The CDR3, as DNA: TGCAGCGCGGAACGGGGTGAGCAGTTCTTC.

This clone was picked up a small number of times. The chain links TRBV5-4 to TRBJ1-3; 7 bases are a match to TRBD1. Germline CDR1 SGHNT, CDR2 YYREEE (reference sequence). V gave up 4 bases and J gave up 4 bases; unmatched junction bases: 5. The CDR3 runs to 14 residues. Here the CDR3 reads CASSEGGFGNTIYF. CDR3 sequence (DNA): TGTGCCAGCAGCGAAGGGGGCTTCGGAAACACCATATATTTT.

This chain uses TRBV4-1 with TRBJ2-3; D is unresolved. V was trimmed by 2 bases and J by 3 bases, leaving 12 bases between them. Germline V gene data show CDR1 as MGHRA and CDR2 as YSYEKL. This CDR3 contains 15 residues. The CDR3 nucleotides are TGCGCCAGCAGCCAACTACAATCGAGAACAGATACGCAGTATTTT. It translates to CASSQLQSRTDTQYF.

Only one count was recorded for this clone. This chain connects TRBV9 to TRBJ2-5; 8 nucleotides agree with TRBD2. CDR3 length: 14 residues. Trimming took 2 bases from V and 6 from J; bases not matched to a gene: 6. The germline gives CDR1 SGDLS, CDR2 YYNGEE. CDR3 bases: TGTGCCAGCAGCGTGGGACTAGTAAGTCAGACCCAGTACTTC. Amino acids: CASSVGLVSQTQYF.